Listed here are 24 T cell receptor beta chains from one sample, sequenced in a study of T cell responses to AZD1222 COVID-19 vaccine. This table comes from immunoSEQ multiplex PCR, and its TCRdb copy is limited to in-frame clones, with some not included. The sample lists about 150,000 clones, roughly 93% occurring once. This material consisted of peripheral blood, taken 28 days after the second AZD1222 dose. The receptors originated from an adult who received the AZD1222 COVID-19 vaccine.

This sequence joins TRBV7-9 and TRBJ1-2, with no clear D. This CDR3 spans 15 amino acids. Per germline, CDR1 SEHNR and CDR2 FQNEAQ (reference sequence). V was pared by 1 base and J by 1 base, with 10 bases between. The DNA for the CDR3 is TGTGCCAGCAGCTTAGGGTCCGGATTTAACTATGGCTACACCTTC. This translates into CASSLGSGFNYGYTF.

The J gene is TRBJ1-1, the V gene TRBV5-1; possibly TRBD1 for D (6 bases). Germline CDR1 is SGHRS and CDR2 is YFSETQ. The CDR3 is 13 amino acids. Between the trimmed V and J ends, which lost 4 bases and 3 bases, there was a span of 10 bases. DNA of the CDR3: TGCGCCAGCAGCGCGGACAGATACACTGAAGCTTTCTTT. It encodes CASSADRYTEAFF.

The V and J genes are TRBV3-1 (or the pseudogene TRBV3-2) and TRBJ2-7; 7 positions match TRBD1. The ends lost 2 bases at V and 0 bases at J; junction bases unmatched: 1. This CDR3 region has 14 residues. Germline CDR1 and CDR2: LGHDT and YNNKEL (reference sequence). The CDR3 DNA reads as TGTGCCAGCAGCCAATGGGACAGCTCCTACGAGCAGTACTTC. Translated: CASSQWDSSYEQYF.

The CDR3 region is CASSVARAGNLYGYTF. In DNA form, the CDR3 reads TGTGCCAGCAGCGTAGCTAGGGCAGGGAATTTATATGGCTACACCTTC. The chain combines TRBV9 with TRBJ1-2, with D possibly being TRBD1 (5 bases). The germline V gene encodes CDR1 SGDLS and CDR2 YYNGEE. Trimming stripped 0 bases from V and 5 bases from J, with 17 bases between. The CDR3 has 16 amino acids.

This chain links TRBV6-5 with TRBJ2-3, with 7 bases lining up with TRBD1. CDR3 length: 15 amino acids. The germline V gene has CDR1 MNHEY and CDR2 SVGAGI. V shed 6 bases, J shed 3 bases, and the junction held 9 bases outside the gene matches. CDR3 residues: CASRRQGGRTDTQYF. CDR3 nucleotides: TGTGCCAGCAGACGACAGGGTGGTAGGACAGATACGCAGTATTTT.

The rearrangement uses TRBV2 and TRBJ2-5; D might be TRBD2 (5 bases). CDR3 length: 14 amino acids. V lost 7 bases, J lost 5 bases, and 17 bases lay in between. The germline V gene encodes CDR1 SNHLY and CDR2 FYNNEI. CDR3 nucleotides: TGTGCCAGCACCAAGTACAGCGGCAGGGAGACCCAGTACTTC. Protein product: CASTKYSGRETQYF.

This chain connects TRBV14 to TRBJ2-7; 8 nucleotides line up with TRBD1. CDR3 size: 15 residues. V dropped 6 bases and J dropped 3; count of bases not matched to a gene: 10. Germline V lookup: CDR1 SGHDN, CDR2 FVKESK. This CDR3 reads CASSRPGQERYEQYF. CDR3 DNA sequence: TGTGCCAGCAGTCGGCCGGGACAGGAACGCTACGAGCAGTACTTC. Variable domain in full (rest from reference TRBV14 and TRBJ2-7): EAGVTQFPSHSVIEKGQTVTLRCDPISGHDNLYWYRRVMGKEIKFLLHFVKESKQDESGMPNNRFLAERTGGTYSTLKVQPAELEDSGVYFCASSRPGQERYEQYFGPGTRLTVT.

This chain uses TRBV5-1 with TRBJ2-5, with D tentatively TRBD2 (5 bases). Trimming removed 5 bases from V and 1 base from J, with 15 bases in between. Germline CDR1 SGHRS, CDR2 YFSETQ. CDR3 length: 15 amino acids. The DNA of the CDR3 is TGCGCCAGCAGTATAACACGGGGTACCCAAGAGACCCAGTACTTC. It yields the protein CASSITRGTQETQYF.

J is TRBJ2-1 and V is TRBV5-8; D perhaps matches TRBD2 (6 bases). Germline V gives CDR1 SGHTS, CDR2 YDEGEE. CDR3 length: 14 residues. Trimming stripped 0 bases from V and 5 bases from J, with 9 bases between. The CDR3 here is CASSLAGRDNEQFF. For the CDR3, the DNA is TGTGCCAGCAGCTTGGCCGGGAGAGACAATGAGCAGTTCTTC.

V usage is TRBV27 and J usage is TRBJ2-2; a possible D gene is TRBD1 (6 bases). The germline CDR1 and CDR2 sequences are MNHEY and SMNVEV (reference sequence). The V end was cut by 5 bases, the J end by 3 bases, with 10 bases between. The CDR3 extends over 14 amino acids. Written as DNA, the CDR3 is TGTGCCAGCAGTCATAACAGGGACACCGGGGAGCTGTTTTTT. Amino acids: CASSHNRDTGELFF.

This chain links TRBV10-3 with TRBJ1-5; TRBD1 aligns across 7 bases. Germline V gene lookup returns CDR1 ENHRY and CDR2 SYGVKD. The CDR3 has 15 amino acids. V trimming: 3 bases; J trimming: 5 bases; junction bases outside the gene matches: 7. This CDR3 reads CAISEFVRGDQPQHF. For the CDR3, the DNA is TGTGCCATCAGTGAATTTGTCAGGGGGGATCAGCCCCAGCATTTT.

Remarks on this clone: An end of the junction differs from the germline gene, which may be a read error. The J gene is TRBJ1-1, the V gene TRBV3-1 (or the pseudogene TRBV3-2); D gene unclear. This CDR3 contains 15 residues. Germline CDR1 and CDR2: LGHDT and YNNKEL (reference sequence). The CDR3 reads CASSEEGRGDTEAFF. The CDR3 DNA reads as TGTGCCAGCAGCGAAGAAGGGCGGGGAGACACTGAAGCTTTCTTT.

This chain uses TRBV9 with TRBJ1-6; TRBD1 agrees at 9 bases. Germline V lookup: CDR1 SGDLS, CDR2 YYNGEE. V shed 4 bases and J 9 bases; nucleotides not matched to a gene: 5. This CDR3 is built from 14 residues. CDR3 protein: CASSLQGAVSPLHF. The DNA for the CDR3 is TGTGCCAGCAGCCTACAGGGGGCTGTTTCACCCCTCCACTTT.

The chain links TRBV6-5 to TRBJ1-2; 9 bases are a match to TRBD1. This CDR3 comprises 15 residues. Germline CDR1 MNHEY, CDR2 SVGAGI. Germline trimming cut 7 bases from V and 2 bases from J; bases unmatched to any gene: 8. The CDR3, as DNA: TGTGCCAGCACCTTAACAGGGGGCCGAAACTATGGCTACACCTTC. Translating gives CASTLTGGRNYGYTF.

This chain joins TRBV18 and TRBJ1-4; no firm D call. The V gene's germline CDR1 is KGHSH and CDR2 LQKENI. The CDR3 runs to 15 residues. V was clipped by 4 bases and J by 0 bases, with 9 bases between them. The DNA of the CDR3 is TGTGCCAGCTCACTCATCCCAGCAACTAATGAAAAACTGTTTTTT. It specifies CASSLIPATNEKLFF.

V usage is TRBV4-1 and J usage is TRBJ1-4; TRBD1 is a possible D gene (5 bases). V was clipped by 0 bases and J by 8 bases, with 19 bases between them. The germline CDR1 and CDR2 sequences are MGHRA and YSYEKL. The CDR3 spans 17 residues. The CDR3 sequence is CASSQEKKTVISEKLFF. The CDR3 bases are TGCGCCAGCAGCCAAGAAAAGAAGACAGTTATTTCGGAAAAACTGTTTTTT.

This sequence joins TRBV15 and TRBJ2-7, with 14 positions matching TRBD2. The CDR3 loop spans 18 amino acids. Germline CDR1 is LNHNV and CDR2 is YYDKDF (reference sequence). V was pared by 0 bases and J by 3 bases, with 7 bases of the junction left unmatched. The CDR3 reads CATSRDPTSGRAHYEQYF. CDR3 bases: TGTGCCACCAGCAGAGACCCGACTAGCGGGAGGGCCCACTACGAGCAGTACTTC.

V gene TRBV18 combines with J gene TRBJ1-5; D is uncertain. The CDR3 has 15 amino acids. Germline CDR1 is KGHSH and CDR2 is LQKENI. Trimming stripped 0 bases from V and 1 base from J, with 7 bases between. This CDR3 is CASSPPGGSNQPQHF. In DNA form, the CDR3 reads TGTGCCAGCTCACCACCCGGCGGGAGCAATCAGCCCCAGCATTTT.

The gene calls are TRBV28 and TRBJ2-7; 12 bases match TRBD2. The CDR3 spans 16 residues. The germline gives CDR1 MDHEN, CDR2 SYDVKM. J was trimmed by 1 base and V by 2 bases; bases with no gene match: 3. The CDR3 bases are TGTGCCAGCAGTTTAGGGCTAGCGGGGGGGTCCTACGAGCAGTACTTC. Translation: CASSLGLAGGSYEQYF.

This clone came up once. The CDR3 DNA follows: TGCGCCAGCAGTGAGCTTAGCGGACTGACCTACAATGAGCAGTTCTTC. Its protein is CASSELSGLTYNEQFF. The chain recombines TRBV10-2 with TRBJ2-1, with D perhaps matching TRBD2 (6 bases). Germline CDR1 and CDR2: WSHSY and SAAADI. V lost 2 bases and J lost 2, with 13 bases in between. This CDR3 contains 16 residues.

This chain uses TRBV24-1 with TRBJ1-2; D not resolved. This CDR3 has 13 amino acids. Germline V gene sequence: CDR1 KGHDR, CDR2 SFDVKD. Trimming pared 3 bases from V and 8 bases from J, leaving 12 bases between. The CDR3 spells CATSDRSWEGYTF. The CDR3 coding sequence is TGTGCCACCAGTGATCGATCGTGGGAGGGCTACACCTTC.

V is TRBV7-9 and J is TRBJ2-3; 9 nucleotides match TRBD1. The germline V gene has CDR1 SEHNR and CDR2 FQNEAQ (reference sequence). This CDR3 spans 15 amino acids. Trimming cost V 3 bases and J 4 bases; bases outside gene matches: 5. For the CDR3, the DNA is TGTGCCAGCAGCTTTTACAGGGGGCAAGCAGATACGCAGTATTTT. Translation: CASSFYRGQADTQYF.

CDR3 loop: CASSQGGVGGELFF. The CDR3 DNA sequence: TGTGCCAGCAGCCAAGGAGGGGTGGGCGGGGAGCTGTTTTTT. The chain uses TRBV4-2 and TRBJ2-2, with D perhaps being TRBD1 or TRBD2 (5 bases each). Per germline, CDR1 LGHNA and CDR2 YNFKEQ. V dropped 1 base and J dropped 7 bases, with 10 bases sitting between them. The CDR3 covers 14 residues.

The CDR3 loop reads CASSIKVNTEAFF. The CDR3 DNA follows: TGTGCCAGTAGTATTAAAGTGAACACTGAAGCTTTCTTT. The chain has TRBV19 and TRBJ1-1; D not certain. The CDR3 consists of 13 residues. V was trimmed by 3 bases and J by 0 bases, leaving 5 bases between them. The germline CDR1 and CDR2 sequences are LNHDA and SQIVND (reference sequence).